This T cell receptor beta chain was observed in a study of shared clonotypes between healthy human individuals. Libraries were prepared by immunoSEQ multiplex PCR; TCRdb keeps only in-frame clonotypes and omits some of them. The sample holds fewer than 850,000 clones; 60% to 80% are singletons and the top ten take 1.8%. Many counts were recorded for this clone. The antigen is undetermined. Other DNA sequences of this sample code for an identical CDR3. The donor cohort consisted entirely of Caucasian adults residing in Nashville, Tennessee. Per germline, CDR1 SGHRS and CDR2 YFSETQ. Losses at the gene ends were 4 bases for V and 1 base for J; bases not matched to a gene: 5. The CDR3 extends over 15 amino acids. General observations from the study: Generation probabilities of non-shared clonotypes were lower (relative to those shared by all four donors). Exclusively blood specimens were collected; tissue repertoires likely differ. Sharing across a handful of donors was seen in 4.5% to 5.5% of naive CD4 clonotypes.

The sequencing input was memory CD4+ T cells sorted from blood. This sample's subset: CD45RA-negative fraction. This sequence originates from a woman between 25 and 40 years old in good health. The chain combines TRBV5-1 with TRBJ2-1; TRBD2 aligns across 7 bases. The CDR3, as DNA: TGCGCCAGCAGCACCTCTAGCGGTTCCTACAATGAGCAGTTCTTC. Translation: CASSTSSGSYNEQFF.